The 8 T cell receptor beta chains in this list originate from one sample, sequenced in a study of T cell repertoires in cytomegalovirus infection. What these receptors recognize is not known. TCRdb re-called the reads through MiXCR, storing one row per CDR3 protein. The profile shows roughly 860,000 distinct CDR3 sequences, around a third of them singletons. Sequencing was performed on cultured CD8+ T cells from PBMCs, taken from culture after CMV antigen stimulation. All receptors come from a human donor in good health (CMV status not recorded). Some clones in this sample may be carry-over from other donors' samples.

This chain connects TRBV2 to TRBJ2-7, with D tentatively TRBD1 (6 bases). CDR1 is SNHLY, CDR2 FYNNEI, per germline. The CDR3 totals 15 residues. V was clipped by 0 bases and J by 0 bases, with 9 bases between them. The CDR3 here is CASSEARGSSYEQYF. CDR3 bases: TGTGCCAGCAGTGAAGCCAGGGGAAGCTCCTACGAGCAGTACTTC.

The genes are TRBV9 and TRBJ1-1; weak D call: TRBD1 (5 bases). V was shortened by 0 bases and J by 0 bases, with 9 bases between the two germline ends. This CDR3 region has 15 residues. CDR1 and CDR2 (germline): SGDLS, YYNGEE. The CDR3 DNA reads TGTGCCAGCAGCGTAGCCGACAGAGTGAACACTGAAGCTTTCTTT. Amino acids: CASSVADRVNTEAFF.

The chain links TRBV7-2 to TRBJ2-1; 11 bases match TRBD2. Germline loops: CDR1 SGHTA, CDR2 FQGNSA. The CDR3 runs to 15 residues. V dropped 0 bases and J dropped 10; count of bases not matched to a gene: 5. Here the CDR3 DNA reads TGTGCCAGCAGCTTAGCTCGACTAGCGGGGACAGAGCAGTTCTTC. Translated: CASSLARLAGTEQFF.

The V and J genes are TRBV27 and TRBJ1-1; D is perhaps TRBD1 (5 bases). V lost 5 bases, J lost 3 bases, and 10 bases lay in between. Looked up from germline, CDR1 is MNHEY and CDR2 is SMNVEV (reference sequence). The CDR3 totals 13 residues. CDR3: CASSQGLDTEAFF. The CDR3 DNA sequence: TGTGCCAGCAGTCAGGGTTTGGACACTGAAGCTTTCTTT.

The rearrangement links TRBV6-1 to TRBJ1-5; 8 bases line up with TRBD1. Germline CDR1 reads MNHNS; CDR2 reads SASEGT. The CDR3 spans 16 residues. J was trimmed by 3 bases and V by 5 bases; bases with no gene match: 9. CDR3 in amino acids: CASSPYTGGYNQPQHF. The CDR3 region has the DNA TGTGCCAGCAGTCCCTATACAGGGGGATACAATCAGCCCCAGCATTTT.

This clonotype has a handful of counts. The chain carries TRBV4-3 and TRBJ1-2; a possible D gene is TRBD1 (6 bases). V was trimmed by 1 base and J by 7 bases, leaving 16 bases between them. This CDR3 spans 15 amino acids. Germline V gene sequence: CDR1 LGHNA, CDR2 YSLEER. The CDR3 is CASSQGNDLRGGYTF. The CDR3 DNA reads TGCGCCAGCAGCCAAGGGAACGACCTCAGGGGTGGCTACACCTTC.

The count of this clonotype is one. The CDR3 DNA sequence: TGTGCCAGCAGTTCCAGGGGGCTGCGACAGCCCCAGCATTTT. This gives the protein CASSSRGLRQPQHF. The V and J genes are TRBV28 and TRBJ1-5; the match to TRBD1 covers 8 bases. Germline CDR1 and CDR2: MDHEN and SYDVKM. The CDR3 is made up of 14 amino acids. V gave up 4 bases and J gave up 7 bases; unmatched junction bases: 6.

This clonotype has ten or more counts. J is TRBJ2-5 and V is TRBV4-1, with D perhaps matching TRBD1 (6 bases). Trimming removed 0 bases from V and 2 bases from J, with 10 bases in between. CDR1 and CDR2 from the germline V gene are MGHRA and YSYEKL. The CDR3 loop spans 15 amino acids. The CDR3 reads CASSQDRGQQETQYF. CDR3 sequence (DNA): TGCGCCAGCAGCCAAGATCGAGGACAGCAAGAGACCCAGTACTTC.